Listed here are 5 T cell receptor beta chains from one sample, sequenced in a study of blood T cell repertoires in COVID-19. Clones were read by immunoSEQ multiplex PCR, and TCRdb kept only the in-frame ones, dropping some. There are about 240,000 clones in the sample; 81% occur only once, and 7.5% lies in the top ten. The sample taken for sequencing was peripheral blood. Every receptor here comes from a woman older than 75 with COVID-19, enrolled during active disease.

The V and J genes are TRBV21-1 and TRBJ2-4; whether TRBD2, the table's D call, matches the DNA was not checked. TRBV21-1 is recorded as a pseudogene. The CDR3 has 15 residues. CDR3 loop: CASSKEELAKNIQYF. CDR3 coding DNA: TGTGCCAGCAGCAAAGAGGAGTTAGCCAAAAACATTCAGTACTTC.

V is TRBV28 and J is TRBJ1-2; 7 bases are shared with TRBD1. The V gene end was trimmed by 6 bases and the J gene end by 3 bases; junction bases not matched to a gene: 10. The germline V gene has CDR1 MDHEN and CDR2 SYDVKM. The length of the CDR3 is 15 residues. The CDR3 bases are TGTGCCAGCAGCACTCGAGGGGGCGCGGACTATGGCTACACCTTC. This translates into CASSTRGGADYGYTF.

The rearrangement joins TRBV19 to TRBJ1-5; no firm D call. Germline assignment: CDR1 LNHDA and CDR2 SQIVND (reference sequence). V dropped 8 bases and J dropped 0 bases, with 8 bases sitting between them. The CDR3 covers 13 residues. The CDR3 spells CASSVDSNQPQHF. DNA of the CDR3: TGTGCCAGTTCAGTCGATAGCAATCAGCCCCAGCATTTT.

This clone was seen more than once but under ten times. The chain uses TRBV2 and TRBJ1-2, with a possible D match to TRBD1 (6 bases). This CDR3 is 14 amino acids long. Trimming pared 7 bases from V and 4 bases from J, leaving 16 bases between. Germline assignment: CDR1 SNHLY and CDR2 FYNNEI. CDR3 region: CASNQLQGLYGYTF. Here the CDR3 DNA reads TGTGCCAGCAATCAATTACAGGGCCTCTATGGCTACACCTTC.

The chain employs TRBV6-1 and TRBJ1-2, with 8 bases lining up with TRBD1. The V and J ends lost 0 bases and 8 bases, in that order; junction bases with no gene match: 5. Looked up from germline, CDR1 is MNHNS and CDR2 is SASEGT. The CDR3 runs to 14 residues. The CDR3 nucleotides are TGTGCCAGCAGTGAAGCGGACAGGGTTTGGGGCTACACCTTC. It translates to CASSEADRVWGYTF.